These 5 T cell receptor beta chains were sequenced from one sample in a study of cytomegalovirus exposure and HLA in healthy donors. TCRdb's copy holds only in-frame clones and misses some; the assay was immunoSEQ multiplex PCR. This sample has approximately 220,000 clones, with 75% to 95% found just once. Sequencing used PBMCs. These receptors were obtained from a woman between 18 and 30 years old in good health and CMV-seronegative.

This chain uses TRBV28 with TRBJ2-7; weak D call: TRBD1 (6 bases). The germline CDR1 and CDR2 sequences are MDHEN and SYDVKM. The CDR3 is 14 amino acids. V gave up 5 bases and J gave up 2 bases, with 13 bases separating them. The CDR3 here is CASSMTGFPYEQYF. The CDR3 coding sequence is TGTGCCAGCAGTATGACAGGTTTTCCCTACGAGCAGTACTTC.

The chain has TRBV6-4 and TRBJ2-1; D might be TRBD1 (5 bases). V was pared by 6 bases and J by 7 bases, with 7 bases between. Per the germline V gene, CDR1 is MRHNA and CDR2 is SNTAGT. The CDR3 loop spans 11 amino acids. The CDR3 protein is CASSSGNEQFF. The CDR3 DNA reads as TGTGCCAGCAGCTCAGGGAATGAGCAGTTCTTC.

The V and J genes are TRBV4-2 and TRBJ1-2; D perhaps matches TRBD1 (5 bases). The CDR3 covers 16 residues. Trimming shortened V by 1 base and J by 3 bases, and 15 bases separated the two germline ends. CDR1 and CDR2 (germline): LGHNA, YNFKEQ. This chain's CDR3 is CASSQVATGGDYGYTF. CDR3 DNA: TGTGCCAGCAGCCAAGTAGCCACAGGAGGGGACTATGGCTACACCTTC.

V is TRBV25-1 and J is TRBJ1-4; D is unresolved. The CDR3 is 13 amino acids. V was trimmed by 5 bases and J by 5 bases, leaving 9 bases between them. In germline, CDR1 is MGHDK, CDR2 SYGVNS. CDR3 bases: TGTGCCAGCAGTCCCCCCGGGAATGAAAAACTGTTTTTT. It encodes CASSPPGNEKLFF.

The chain couples TRBV5-1 to TRBJ2-1, with 8 positions matching TRBD1. This CDR3 has 18 amino acids. The V and J ends lost 3 bases and 6 bases, in that order; junction bases with no gene match: 17. Germline lookup yields CDR1 SGHRS and CDR2 YFSETQ. The DNA for the CDR3 is TGCGCCAGCAGCTCAGAAGTCCAGGGGGCGTTGGCGGGCAATGAGCAGTTCTTC. It yields the protein CASSSEVQGALAGNEQFF.